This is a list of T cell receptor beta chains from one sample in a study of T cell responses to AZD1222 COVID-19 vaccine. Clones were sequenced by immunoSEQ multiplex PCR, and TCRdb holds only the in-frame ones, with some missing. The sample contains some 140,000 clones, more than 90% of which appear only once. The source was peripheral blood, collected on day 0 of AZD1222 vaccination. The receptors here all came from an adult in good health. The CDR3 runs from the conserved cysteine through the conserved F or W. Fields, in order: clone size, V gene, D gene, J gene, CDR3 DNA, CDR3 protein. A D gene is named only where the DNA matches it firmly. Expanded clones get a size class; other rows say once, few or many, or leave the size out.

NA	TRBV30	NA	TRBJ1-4	TGTGCCTGGCGGACAGAAACAACTAATGAAAAACTGTTTTTT	CAWRTETTNEKLFF
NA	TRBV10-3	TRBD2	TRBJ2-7	TGTGCCATCAGCCAAGCGGGAGGCTCCTACGAGCAGTACTTC	CAISQAGGSYEQYF
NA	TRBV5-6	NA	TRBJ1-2	TGTGCCAGCAGCTTGCGGCAGGGAGATGGCTACACCTTC	CASSLRQGDGYTF
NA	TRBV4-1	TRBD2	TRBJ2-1	TGCGCCAGCAGCCAAATTCCTAGCGGGAGCTCCTACAATGAGCAGTTCTTC	CASSQIPSGSSYNEQFF
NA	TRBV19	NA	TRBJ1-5	TGTGCCACCTCTCACAGAAGCAATCAGCCCCAGCATTTT	CATSHRSNQPQHF
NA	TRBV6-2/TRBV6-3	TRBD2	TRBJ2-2	TGTGCCAGCAGTTACAGTGTACTAGCGGGAATCACCGGGGAGCTGTTTTTT	CASSYSVLAGITGELFF
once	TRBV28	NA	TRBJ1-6	TGTGCCAGCACCTCACCGCGGGGCTATAATTCACCCCTCCACTTT	CASTSPRGYNSPLHF
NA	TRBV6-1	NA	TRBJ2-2	TGTGCCAGCAGTGATACCGGGAAGAACACCGGGGAGCTGTTTTTT	CASSDTGKNTGELFF
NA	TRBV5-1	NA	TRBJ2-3	TGCGCCAGCAGCCCGACCCACACAGATACGCAGTATTTT	CASSPTHTDTQYF
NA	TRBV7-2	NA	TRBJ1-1	TGTGCCAGCAGGGTAATGGGGGGCACTGAAGCTTTCTTT	CASRVMGGTEAFF
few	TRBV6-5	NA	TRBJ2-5	TGTGCCAGCACCCATGAGTTAGGAGAGACCCAGTACTTC	CASTHELGETQYF
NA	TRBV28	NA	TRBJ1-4	TGTGCCAGCAGTTTAATTCTTCGTCGCGGGGCTAATGAAAAACTGTTTTTT	CASSLILRRGANEKLFF
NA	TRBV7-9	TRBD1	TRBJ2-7	TGTGCCAGCAGCTCGACCGGGACAGGCGGTTACGAGCAGTACTTC	CASSSTGTGGYEQYF
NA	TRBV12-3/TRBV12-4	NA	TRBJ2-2	TGTGCCAGCGGTATTAACACCGGGGAGCTGTTTTTT	CASGINTGELFF
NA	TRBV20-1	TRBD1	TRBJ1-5	TGCAGTGCTAGTGGACAGGGGGCCCAGCCCCAGCATTTT	CSASGQGAQPQHF
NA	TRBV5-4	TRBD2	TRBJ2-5	TGTGCCAGCAGCTTAAAACGGGATAGCGGGAGGGGAAAATTAATTGAGACCCAGTACTTC	CASSLKRDSGRGKLIETQYF
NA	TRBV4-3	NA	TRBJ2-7	TGCGCCAGCAGCCCCGCCCTTGCTACAGGGTCTCGTTTCCAGCAGTACTTC	CASSPALATGSRFQQYF
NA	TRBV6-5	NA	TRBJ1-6	TGTGCCAGCAGTTACTCGATGGGGCGTCTTAATTCACCCCTCCACTTT	CASSYSMGRLNSPLHF
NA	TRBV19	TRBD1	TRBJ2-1	TGTGCCAGTACCTTGGGACAGGGGGTCCACAATGAGCAGTTCTTC	CASTLGQGVHNEQFF
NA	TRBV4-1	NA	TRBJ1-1	TGCGCCAGCAGCCAATGGGGCCTCAGGGCCTCAAACACTGAAGCTTTCTTT	CASSQWGLRASNTEAFF
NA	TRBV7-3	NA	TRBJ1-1	TGTGCCAGCAGCGCTCAGGCGAACACTGAAGCTTTCTTT	CASSAQANTEAFF
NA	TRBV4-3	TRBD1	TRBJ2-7	TGCGCCAGCAGCCAAGACGAGACAGGGAAGGACGAGCAGTACTTC	CASSQDETGKDEQYF